These T cell receptor beta chains were read from a single sample in a study of PD-1 blockade in classical Hodgkin lymphoma. TCRdb keeps only in-frame clones here, not all; method: immunoSEQ multiplex PCR. In the table there are roughly 24,000 clones, roughly four fifths of which are singletons. The material was peripheral blood mononuclear cells (PBMCs), obtained before the fourth cycle of nivolumab. Source of these receptors: a human donor with classical Hodgkin lymphoma. CDR3s include the opening cysteine and the closing phenylalanine or tryptophan. The order of the fields is CDR3 length, V gene, J gene, clone size, CDR3 protein. Clone size is stated in some rows and not others, as once, few, many or a class when expanded.

13	TRBV15	TRBJ2-7	NA	CATSTGLVGEQYF
15	TRBV11-2	TRBJ1-1	NA	CASSRIPGQGIEAFF
14	TRBV6-1	TRBJ2-7	NA	CASRSDSRTYEQYF
15	TRBV6-1	TRBJ2-7	NA	CASSELTGLAGEQYF
13	TRBV7-8	TRBJ2-2	NA	CASSPSSSGELFF
15	TRBV18	TRBJ1-1	NA	CASSPPYRADTEAFF
14	TRBV5-1	TRBJ1-5	NA	CASSSRVRNQPQHF
14	TRBV18	TRBJ1-2	once	CASSPSTALNGYTF
15	TRBV28	TRBJ2-5	NA	CASRPRQGARETQYF
13	TRBV5-1	TRBJ1-1	NA	CASRITENTEAFF
18	TRBV7-9	TRBJ1-1	once	CASRPALVRRGGNGEAFF
13	TRBV11-3	TRBJ2-1	NA	CASRRTGANEQFF
15	TRBV2	TRBJ1-5	NA	CASSPMGRSNQPQHF
16	TRBV11-3	TRBJ1-3	NA	CASSPWTKSSGNTIYF
12	TRBV9	TRBJ1-5	NA	CASGQGNQPQHF
15	TRBV9	TRBJ2-1	NA	CASSPGLAEVDEQFF
14	TRBV9	TRBJ1-6	NA	CASSEGDWASPLHF
15	TRBV5-1	TRBJ2-1	NA	CASSLGPNPTNEQFF
15	TRBV28	TRBJ2-2	NA	CASSLGLRSGGELFF
13	TRBV28	TRBJ2-7	NA	CASSLIGAHGQYF
16	TRBV7-8	TRBJ2-1	NA	CASSARGGGTYNEQFF
14	TRBV11-2	TRBJ1-2	NA	CASSTPDRVVAYTF
13	TRBV5-1	TRBJ1-5	NA	CASSAQGDQPQHF
18	TRBV4-2	TRBJ2-6	NA	CASSRGGQGAGGANVLTF
14	TRBV7-3	TRBJ2-2	NA	CASSLDPDTGELFF
16	TRBV11-3	TRBJ2-7	NA	CASSQRGRAMQYEQYF
15	TRBV5-1	TRBJ2-5	few	CASSLRAGMEETQYF
15	TRBV9	TRBJ2-2	NA	CASSLYQANTGELFF
17	TRBV7-7	TRBJ2-1	NA	CASSPTQAGARYNEQFF
13	TRBV2	TRBJ1-1	few	CASSVLENTEAFF
13	TRBV7-9	TRBJ2-7	NA	CASSFGQGNEQYF
18	TRBV2	TRBJ2-3	NA	CASGGYGTTTTGTDTQYF
15	TRBV19	TRBJ1-3	NA	CASSINRDSGNTIYF
13	TRBV4-1	TRBJ2-5	NA	CASSQLRQETQYF
13	TRBV19	TRBJ1-2	NA	CASSITRAEGYTF
20	TRBV21-1	TRBJ2-3	NA	CASSIKVSIGTGTSTDTQYF
12	TRBV25-1	TRBJ2-3	NA	CASSPGSYTQYF
15	TRBV6-6	TRBJ2-1	NA	CASSFQSSGYNEQFF
12	TRBV7-9	TRBJ2-1	NA	CASGFGSLEQFF
15	TRBV6-6	TRBJ2-7	NA	CASRRGPQISYEQYF
20	TRBV28	TRBJ1-1	NA	CASSLWTPYPIEQDRAEAFF
13	TRBV10-3	TRBJ2-1	NA	CAIRGDSYNEQFF
12	TRBV5-1	TRBJ1-2	NA	CASSPQGSGYTF
14	TRBV11-1	TRBJ2-3	NA	CASSRGRDTDTQYF
12	TRBV7-9	TRBJ1-1	few	CASSSGRGKAFF
15	TRBV5-6	TRBJ2-7	once	CASSPQGALLYEQYF
15	TRBV19	TRBJ2-3	NA	CASSIGYQGTDTQYF
14	TRBV30	TRBJ1-6	NA	CASTQGSGYSPLHF
12	TRBV28	TRBJ1-2	NA	CASSPQPYGYTF
14	TRBV6-5	TRBJ1-2	NA	CASSYRGPNYGYTF
12	TRBV11-2	TRBJ1-2	few	CASSAGDYGYTF
14	TRBV11-2	TRBJ1-4	NA	CASSLETSNEKLFF
16	TRBV18	TRBJ1-6	NA	CASSPRDSSYNSPLHF
16	TRBV5-1	TRBJ2-2	NA	CASSSEGRASTGELFF
14	TRBV11-2	TRBJ2-1	NA	CASSRIYQGDEQFF